Shown below are 25 T cell receptor beta chains from a single sample sequenced in a study of OX40 agonist ivuxolimab in advanced cancers. TCRdb keeps only in-frame clones here, not all; method: immunoSEQ multiplex PCR. This table holds about 38,000 clones, 85% to 90% found once. Specimen: CD4+ or CD8+ T cells sorted from blood, collected in a trial of the OX40 agonist ivuxolimab. These receptors came from an adult with an advanced solid tumor such as melanoma, head and neck, liver or kidney cancer.

This chain joins TRBV10-3 and TRBJ1-3, with D possibly TRBD1 on 6 matching bases. V was cut by 7 bases and J by 2 bases, with 12 bases left in between. Per the germline V gene, CDR1 is ENHRY and CDR2 is SYGVKD. This CDR3 is 14 amino acids long. Here the CDR3 reads CAIKSTGTGNTIYF. The CDR3 bases are TGTGCCATCAAGAGTACAGGGACTGGAAACACCATATATTTT.

V is TRBV7-3 and J is TRBJ2-5; weak D call: TRBD1 (5 bases). In germline, CDR1 is SGHTA, CDR2 FQGTGA. The CDR3 totals 14 residues. V lost 0 bases to trimming and J lost 7 bases, with 12 bases between them. CDR3 nucleotide sequence: TGTGCCAGCAGCTTAACGGGCGGCAGGGCGACCCAGTACTTC. Encoded protein: CASSLTGGRATQYF.

This chain connects TRBV5-1 to TRBJ1-1; D perhaps matches TRBD1 (5 bases). With 5 bases removed from V and 4 bases from J, the gap between germline ends came to 15 bases. Looked up from germline, CDR1 is SGHRS and CDR2 is YFSETQ. The CDR3 has 14 residues. The CDR3 region has the DNA TGCGCCAGCAGAGTACAGGAAAGGAGCACTGAAGCTTTCTTT. Translating it yields CASRVQERSTEAFF. Full variable domain (outside the CDR3, taken from reference TRBV5-1 and TRBJ1-1): KAGVTQTPRYLIKTRGQQVTLSCSPISGHRSVSWYQQTPGQGLQFLFEYFSETQRNKGNFPGRFSGRQFSNSRSEMNVSTLELGDSALYLCASRVQERSTEAFFGQGTRLTVV.

This chain joins TRBV7-2 and TRBJ2-1; 15 bases are shared with TRBD2. V shed 5 bases, J shed 9 bases, and the junction held 2 bases outside the gene matches. In germline, CDR1 is SGHTA, CDR2 FQGNSA. The CDR3 loop spans 14 amino acids. In DNA, the CDR3 is TGTGCCAGCAGCCCGGGACTAGCGGGAGGTGAGCAGTTCTTC. The encoded protein is CASSPGLAGGEQFF.

V and J are TRBV4-2 and TRBJ2-3; D perhaps matches TRBD2 (5 bases). This CDR3 region has 11 residues. V lost 8 bases to trimming and J lost 6 bases, with 9 bases between them. Germline V CDR1 and CDR2: LGHNA, YNFKEQ. In DNA, the CDR3 is TGTGCCAGCTCCGAGCGGGATACGCAGTATTTT. Translation gives CASSERDTQYF.

This chain joins TRBV6-1 and TRBJ2-7, with 8 bases identical to TRBD1. V trimming: 10 bases; J trimming: 2 bases; junction bases outside the gene matches: 7. Germline CDR1 is MNHNS and CDR2 is SASEGT. The CDR3 extends over 13 amino acids. CDR3 DNA sequence: TGTGCCACCCAACGGGGACAGGCCTACGAGCAGTACTTC. Its protein is CATQRGQAYEQYF.

The rearrangement uses TRBV11-2 and TRBJ2-3; 7 bases fit TRBD2. Looked up from germline, CDR1 is SGHAT and CDR2 is FQNNGV. The CDR3 is made up of 15 amino acids. J gave up 6 bases and V 0 bases, and 6 bases lay outside the gene matches. The DNA for the CDR3 is TGTGCCAGCAGCTTAGACACTAGCGCAGCCGATACGCAGTATTTT. Encoded protein: CASSLDTSAADTQYF.

CDR3 residues: CASTLSIAGGPSNEQFF. The CDR3 DNA is TGTGCCAGCACCCTTTCGATAGCGGGGGGGCCAAGCAATGAGCAGTTCTTC. V is TRBV21-1 and J is TRBJ2-1; the table's D call of TRBD2 was not tested on the DNA. TRBV21-1 is assigned pseudogene status. The CDR3 length is 17 residues.

This chain uses TRBV6-1 with TRBJ2-3, with TRBD1 as a possible D gene (6 bases). The CDR3 sequence is 13 residues long. Germline CDR1 reads MNHNS; CDR2 reads SASEGT. The V end lost 5 bases, the J end lost 4 bases, and 10 bases lay between the germline ends. CDR3 sequence reads: CASSWDNSDTQYF. Written as DNA, the CDR3 is TGTGCCAGCAGTTGGGACAACTCAGATACGCAGTATTTT.

The rearrangement joins TRBV29-1 to TRBJ2-1; 11 nucleotides match TRBD2. Losses at the gene ends were 7 bases for V and 4 bases for J; bases not matched to a gene: 6. The CDR3 is 14 amino acids. Germline loops: CDR1 SQVTM, CDR2 ANQGSEA. The CDR3 sequence: CSAHLAGGYNEQFF. CDR3 DNA sequence: TGCAGCGCCCACCTAGCGGGAGGATACAATGAGCAGTTCTTC.

This clone was counted once. The chain joins TRBV7-9 to TRBJ2-5; the match to TRBD1 covers 9 bases. The CDR3 sequence is 13 residues long. Trimming at V came to 8 bases and at J to 11 bases, leaving 12 bases not matched to a gene. Germline-derived CDR1 and CDR2 are SEHNR and FQNEAQ (reference sequence). The CDR3 region has the DNA TGTGCCAGCGGACGGACAGGGGCACGGGAGCAGTACTTC. Its translation is CASGRTGAREQYF.

This rearrangement joins TRBV5-1 to TRBJ2-2, with D possibly matching TRBD1 (6 bases). Germline-derived CDR1 and CDR2 are SGHRS and YFSETQ. CDR3 length: 14 residues. V was trimmed by 2 bases and J by 6 bases, leaving 11 bases between them. The CDR3 protein is CASSFRGHSGELFF. CDR3 DNA sequence: TGCGCCAGCAGCTTCAGGGGCCACTCCGGGGAGCTGTTTTTT.

This sequence joins TRBV6-7 and TRBJ1-1; no clear D. TRBV6-7 is given ORF status, its function remaining uncertain. Trimming cost V 1 base and J 3 bases, with 9 bases left between them. The CDR3 spans 14 residues. The CDR3 region has the DNA TGTGCCAGCAGTTACTATGGGCCGGACACTGAAGCTTTCTTT. Protein: CASSYYGPDTEAFF.

The sample holds one count of this clone. The J gene is TRBJ1-1, the V gene TRBV6-5; no firm D call. CDR3 length: 11 residues. The ends were cut back, 5 bases at V and 1 base at J, with 2 bases in the middle. Germline values: CDR1 MNHEY, CDR2 SVGAGI. CDR3 in amino acids: CASSRNTEAFF. The CDR3 nucleotides are TGTGCCAGCAGTAGGAACACTGAAGCTTTCTTT.

The chain carries TRBV20-1 and TRBJ2-3; D gene uncertain. This CDR3 comprises 11 residues. CDR1 is DFQATT and CDR2 is SNEGSKA in the germline V gene (reference sequence). Trimming cost V 5 bases and J 6 bases, with 9 bases left between them. The CDR3 here is CSAHGPDTQYF. The CDR3 region has the DNA TGCAGTGCTCACGGCCCGGATACGCAGTATTTT.

The chain employs TRBV12-2 and TRBJ1-1; TRBD1 is the table's D call and was not checked against the DNA. TRBV12-2 is a documented pseudogene. The CDR3 is made up of 16 amino acids. CDR3 sequence (DNA): TGTGCAAGTCGACGCCAGGCAGGGGTTTTATATACTGAAGCTTTCTTT. This translates into CASRRQAGVLYTEAFF.

This clone was recorded a few times. The J gene is TRBJ1-3, the V gene TRBV2; TRBD1 aligns across 10 bases. Looked up from germline, CDR1 is SNHLY and CDR2 is FYNNEI. This CDR3 spans 14 amino acids. J gave up 3 bases and V 6 bases, and 2 bases lay outside the gene matches. CDR3 nucleotide sequence: TGTGCCAGCAGATGGACAGGGGGTGGAAACACCATATATTTT. Its protein product is CASRWTGGGNTIYF.

This chain links TRBV7-2 with TRBJ2-7; no firm D call. V gave up 6 bases and J gave up 2 bases, with 8 bases separating them. The CDR3 has 12 residues. Germline CDR1 is SGHTA and CDR2 is FQGNSA. The CDR3 loop reads CASSEYAYEQYF. CDR3 nucleotides: TGTGCCAGCAGTGAATATGCCTACGAGCAGTACTTC.

This clone was seen a few times. The chain carries TRBV5-4 and TRBJ1-2; D not resolved. Germline assignment: CDR1 SGHNT and CDR2 YYREEE (reference sequence). This CDR3 comprises 15 residues. The V gene lost 0 bases and the J gene lost 6 bases, with 15 bases spanning the gap. CDR3 protein: CASSLDGGSVDGYTF. CDR3 DNA sequence: TGTGCCAGCAGCTTGGATGGAGGGAGCGTTGATGGCTACACCTTC.

The chain couples TRBV5-4 to TRBJ2-7; 9 bases line up with TRBD1. The CDR3 has 17 amino acids. The germline V gene has CDR1 SGHNT and CDR2 YYREEE (reference sequence). J was trimmed by 6 bases and V by 4 bases; bases with no gene match: 17. DNA of the CDR3: TGTGCCAGCAGCCAAGGGACATCCGGGACAGGGATACCCGAGCAGTACTTC. This encodes CASSQGTSGTGIPEQYF. The full variable domain, with the rest looked up from reference TRBV5-4 and TRBJ2-7, is ETGVTQSPTHLIKTRGQQVTLRCSSQSGHNTVSWYQQALGQGPQFIFQYYREEENGRGNFPPRFSGLQFPNYSSELNVNALELDDSALYLCASSQGTSGTGIPEQYFGPGTRLTVT.

The chain combines TRBV18 with TRBJ1-5; a weak D match, TRBD1 (5 bases). The CDR3 spans 14 residues. Germline loops: CDR1 KGHSH, CDR2 LQKENI. V gave up 3 bases and J gave up 5 bases, with 11 bases separating them. The CDR3 DNA reads TGTGCCAGCTCACCCTCCGGGGGAGATCAGCCCCAGCATTTT. Its protein product is CASSPSGGDQPQHF.

This rearrangement joins TRBV6-5 to TRBJ2-1; D is unresolved. The germline V and J ends were trimmed by 6 bases and 8 bases, with 14 bases remaining between them. Germline V gene sequence: CDR1 MNHEY, CDR2 SVGAGI. The CDR3 totals 13 residues. The DNA for the CDR3 is TGTGCCAGCAGCCAGGAAGGTCGGGATGAGCAGTTCTTC. As protein: CASSQEGRDEQFF.

This chain connects TRBV6-6 to TRBJ2-5, with TRBD2 matching over 8 bases. Germline CDR1 MNHNY, CDR2 SVGAGI (reference sequence). The CDR3 totals 15 residues. After removal of 8 bases from V and 0 bases from J, the junction contained 8 bases not matched to a gene. The CDR3 DNA reads as TGTGCCAGCTTGCGGACTAGCAGTAACCAAGAGACCCAGTACTTC. Protein product: CASLRTSSNQETQYF.

This chain connects TRBV2 to TRBJ1-1; no firm D call. The germline CDR1 and CDR2 sequences are SNHLY and FYNNEI. CDR3 length equals 10 residues. V was shortened by 6 bases and J by 8 bases, with 7 bases between the two germline ends. DNA of the CDR3: TGTGCCAGCAGGCTGATCGAAGCTTTCTTT. It translates to CASRLIEAFF. The variable domain in full, with the rest retrieved from reference TRBV2 and TRBJ1-1, is EPEVTQTPSHQVTQMGQEVILRCVPISNHLYFYWYRQILGQKVEFLVSFYNNEISEKSEIFDDQFSVERPDGSNFTLKIRSTKLEDSAMYFCASRLIEAFFGQGTRLTVV.

The chain has TRBV6-5 and TRBJ1-2; no firm D call. CDR1 MNHEY and CDR2 SVGAGI come from the germline V gene. The CDR3 contains 14 residues. V was trimmed by 0 bases and J by 8 bases, leaving 13 bases between them. The CDR3 spells CASSYSRRVGGYTF. The CDR3 DNA sequence: TGTGCCAGCAGTTACTCGAGGCGGGTAGGCGGCTACACCTTC.